The sample holds one count of the clone carrying this T cell receptor (beta chain). Time point given: newly diagnosed GD, antithyroid drugs for less than 3 months. The TCR library was made from RNA that had been extracted from PBMCs in TRIzol. The data were taken from a study of regulatory T cells in long-lasting Graves disease. Construction of the TCR beta libraries employed iRepertoire HTBI primers in conjunction with Arm-PCR of CDR3 regions. TCRdb re-derived calls from the multiplex PCR reads in MiXCR, one entry per CDR3 protein. The table records roughly 520,000 distinct CDR3 sequences, more than 10% of them present only once. Germline-derived CDR1 and CDR2 are GTSNPN and SVGIG (reference sequence). This CDR3 region has 14 residues. Trimming took 0 bases from V and 9 from J; bases not matched to a gene: 8. The same data also went into a second study, on T cells in Graves' hyperthyroidism and ophthalmopathy.

This sequence originates from a woman between 25 and 40 years old with Graves disease. The chain has TRBV30 and TRBJ2-1; 7 bases match TRBD2. This specimen was peripheral blood mononuclear cells (PBMCs), taken at new diagnosis, from a patient treated with antithyroid drugs. The CDR3 coding sequence is TGTGCCTGGAGTGTACCGGGAGGAGTGAGTGAGCAGTTCTTC. Protein product: CAWSVPGGVSEQFF.